This TCR beta chain appears in the sequencing data of a study of blood T cells in healthy people across ages. Regarding the study as a whole: More naive CD4+ cells and higher diversity were found in long-lived than in aged donors.

Germline trimming cut 0 bases from V and 6 bases from J; bases unmatched to any gene: 4. In germline, CDR1 is SGHTA, CDR2 FQGNSA. There are 15 residues in the CDR3. Through a sample-barcoded 5' primer and a J-beta primer mix, a second PCR was run for roughly 6 to 11 cycles. Each single sample gave us at least 3 million CDR3-containing paired-end reads. TCRdb analysed the 5' RACE reads with MiXCR anew, one entry per CDR3 protein. The sample consists of about 1.4 million distinct CDR3 sequences, roughly 60% of them appearing once. A remark on this clonotype: The antigen remains unidentified.

This chain joins TRBV7-2 and TRBJ2-1, with 8 bases fitting TRBD1. The receptor was derived from a man between 18 and 29 years old in good health. Sequencing input: blood. CDR3 sequence (DNA): TGTGCCAGCAGCTTAGCGGGACAGGAGATCAATGAGCAGTTCTTC. As protein: CASSLAGQEINEQFF.